A single sample gave rise to the 6 T cell receptor beta chains below, sequenced in a study of T cells in Graves' hyperthyroidism and ophthalmopathy (dated 2019 in TCRdb). Library preparation employed multiplex PCR. The sequencing machine was an Illumina HiSeq 2000. Amplification of TCR beta CDR3 regions was carried out from RNA transcripts. The TCR CDR3 was subjected to a first round of RT-PCR using the HTBI primer set and the Qiagen OneStep RT-PCR kit. Through fastp at Q25 and MiXCR, TCRdb rebuilt clones from the public reads, retaining in-frame beta chains. Each entry is one CDR3 protein sequence, shown with its most common DNA and genes. The sample table contains 94,000 or so distinct CDR3 sequences; only one count was recorded for roughly half of them. The top ten hold about 25% of the sample. The sequencing sample was made of blood. The receptors derive from a woman aged 40 to 49 with Graves' hyperthyroidism.

This clonotype was seen ten or more times. One end of the junction does not line up with germline, which may come from a read error. V is TRBV29-1 and J is TRBJ1-3; D may be TRBD1 (5 bases). Germline loops: CDR1 SQVTM, CDR2 ANQGSEA. The CDR3 loop spans 12 amino acids. The CDR3, as DNA: TGCAGCGTTGACGGGACTGGGAACACCATATATTTT. Its protein is CSVDGTGNTIYF.

This clonotype was observed a few times. V and J are TRBV29-1 and TRBJ2-6; 9 nucleotides agree with TRBD2. Germline CDR1 reads SQVTM; CDR2 reads ANQGSEA. Germline trimming cut 4 bases from V and 15 bases from J; bases unmatched to any gene: 13. The CDR3 is made up of 14 amino acids. The CDR3 coding sequence is TGCAGCGTTGGTGGATCGGGACTAGCTGACGACCTGACTTTC. The encoded protein is CSVGGSGLADDLTF.

V usage is TRBV15 and J usage is TRBJ2-7; possibly TRBD2 for D (5 bases). V dropped 1 base and J dropped 1 base, with 8 bases sitting between them. The CDR3 runs 14 residues. Germline V lookup: CDR1 LNHNV, CDR2 YYDKDF (reference sequence). CDR3 residues: CATSRAGSSYEQYF. Here the CDR3 DNA reads TGTGCCACCAGCAGAGCGGGGTCTTCCTACGAGCAGTACTTC.

The J gene is TRBJ2-6, the V gene TRBV20-1; D is unclear. This CDR3 has 8 residues. Deletions cut 0 bases from V and 15 bases from J, with 0 bases between. In germline, CDR1 is DFQATT, CDR2 SNEGSKA (reference sequence). The CDR3 region has the DNA TGCAGTGCTAGAGACCTGACTTTC. Encoded protein: CSARDLTF.

This clonotype was counted many times. The CDR3 DNA sequence: TGTGCCAGCAGTTCCCAGCGGTGGGCTAGCGGGACTCGGGTTAGGGAGACCCAGTACTTC. Encoded protein: CASSSQRWASGTRVRETQYF. The rearrangement uses TRBV7-2 and TRBJ2-5, with 9 bases matching TRBD2. Trimming took 6 bases from V and 5 from J; bases not matched to a gene: 25. CDR1 is SGHTA and CDR2 is FQGNSA in the germline V gene. The CDR3 has 20 amino acids.

V gene TRBV9 combines with J gene TRBJ1-2, with 9 bases identical to TRBD1. V was pared by 2 bases and J by 6 bases, with 5 bases of the junction left unmatched. Germline lookup yields CDR1 SGDLS and CDR2 YYNGEE. The CDR3 is made up of 14 amino acids. CDR3: CASSVGQGFNGYTF. Written as DNA, the CDR3 is TGTGCCAGCAGCGTGGGACAGGGCTTCAATGGCTACACCTTC.